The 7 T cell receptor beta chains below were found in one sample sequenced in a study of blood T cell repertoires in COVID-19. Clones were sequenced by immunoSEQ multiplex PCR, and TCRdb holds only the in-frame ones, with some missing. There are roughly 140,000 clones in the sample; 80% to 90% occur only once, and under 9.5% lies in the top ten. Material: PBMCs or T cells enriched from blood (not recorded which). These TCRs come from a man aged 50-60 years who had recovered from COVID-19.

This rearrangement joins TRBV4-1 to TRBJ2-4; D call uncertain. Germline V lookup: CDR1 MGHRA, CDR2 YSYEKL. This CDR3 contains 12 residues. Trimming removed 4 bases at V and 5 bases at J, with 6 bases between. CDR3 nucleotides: TGCGCCAGCAGCCCCTCAGAAAACATTCAGTACTTC. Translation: CASSPSENIQYF.

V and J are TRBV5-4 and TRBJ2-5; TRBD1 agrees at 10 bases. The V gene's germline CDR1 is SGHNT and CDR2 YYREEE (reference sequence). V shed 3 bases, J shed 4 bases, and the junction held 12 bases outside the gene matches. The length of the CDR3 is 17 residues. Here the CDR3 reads CASSSMFGTGDRETQYF. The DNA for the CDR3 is TGTGCCAGCAGCTCCATGTTCGGGACAGGGGACCGAGAGACCCAGTACTTC.

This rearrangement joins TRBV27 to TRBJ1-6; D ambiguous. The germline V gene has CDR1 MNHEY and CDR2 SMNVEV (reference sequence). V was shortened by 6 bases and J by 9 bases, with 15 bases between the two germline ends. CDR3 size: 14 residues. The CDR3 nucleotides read TGTGCCAGCAGCCCCGGGGTGGGCGGTTCACCCCTCCACTTT. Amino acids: CASSPGVGGSPLHF.

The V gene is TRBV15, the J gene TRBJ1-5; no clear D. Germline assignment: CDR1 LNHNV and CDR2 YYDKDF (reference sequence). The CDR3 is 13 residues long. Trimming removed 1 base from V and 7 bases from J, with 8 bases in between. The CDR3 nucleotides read TGTGCCACCAGCAGAGGAGGAAGCCAGCCCCAGCATTTT. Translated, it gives CATSRGGSQPQHF. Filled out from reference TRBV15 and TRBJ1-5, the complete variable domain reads DAMVIQNPRYQVTQFGKPVTLSCSQTLNHNVMYWYQQKSSQAPKLLFHYYDKDFNNEADTPDNFQSRRPNTSFCFLDIRSPGLGDTAMYLCATSRGGSQPQHFGDGTRLSIL.

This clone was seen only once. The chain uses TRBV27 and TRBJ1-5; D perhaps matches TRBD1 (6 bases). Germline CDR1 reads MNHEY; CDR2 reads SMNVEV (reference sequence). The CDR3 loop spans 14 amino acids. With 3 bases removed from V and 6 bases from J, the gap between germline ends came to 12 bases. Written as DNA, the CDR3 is TGTGCCAGCAGTTTCGGACAGTTTGTTCAGCCCCAGCATTTT. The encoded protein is CASSFGQFVQPQHF.

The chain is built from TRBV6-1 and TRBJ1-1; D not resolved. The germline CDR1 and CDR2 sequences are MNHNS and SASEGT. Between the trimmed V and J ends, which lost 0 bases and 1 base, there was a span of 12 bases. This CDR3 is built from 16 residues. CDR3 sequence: CASSEAGRAGNTEAFF. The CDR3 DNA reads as TGTGCCAGCAGTGAAGCGGGAAGGGCGGGGAACACTGAAGCTTTCTTT.

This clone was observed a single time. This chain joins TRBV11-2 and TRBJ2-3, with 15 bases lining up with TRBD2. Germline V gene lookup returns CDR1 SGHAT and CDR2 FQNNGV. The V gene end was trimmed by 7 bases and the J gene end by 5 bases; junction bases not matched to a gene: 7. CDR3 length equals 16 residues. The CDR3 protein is CASIRTSGGAGDTQYF. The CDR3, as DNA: TGTGCCAGCATCCGGACTAGCGGGGGGGCCGGAGATACGCAGTATTTT.